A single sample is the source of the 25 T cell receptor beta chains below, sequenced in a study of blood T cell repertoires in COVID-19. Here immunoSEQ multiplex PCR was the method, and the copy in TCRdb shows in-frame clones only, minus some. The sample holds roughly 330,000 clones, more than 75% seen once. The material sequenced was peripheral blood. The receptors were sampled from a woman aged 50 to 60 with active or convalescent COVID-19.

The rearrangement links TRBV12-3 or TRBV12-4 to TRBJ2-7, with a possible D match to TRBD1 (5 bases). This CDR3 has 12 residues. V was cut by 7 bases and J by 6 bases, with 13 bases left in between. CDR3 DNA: TGTGCCAGCACCTGGGAAAGGGGCGAGCAGTACTTC. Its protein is CASTWERGEQYF.

The CDR3 loop is CASSLGPGIIADTQYF. The CDR3 bases are TGTGCCAGCAGTTTGGGCCCTGGAATTATCGCAGATACGCAGTATTTT. The V gene is TRBV27, the J gene TRBJ2-3; D gene uncertain. The V gene's germline CDR1 is MNHEY and CDR2 SMNVEV (reference sequence). There are 16 residues in the CDR3. V gave up 3 bases and J gave up 4 bases, with 17 bases separating them.

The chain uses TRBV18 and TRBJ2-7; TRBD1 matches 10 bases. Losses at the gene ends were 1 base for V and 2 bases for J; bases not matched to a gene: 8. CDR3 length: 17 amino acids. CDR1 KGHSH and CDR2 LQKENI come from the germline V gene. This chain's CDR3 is CASSPRVPGQGTYEQYF. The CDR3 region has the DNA TGTGCCAGCTCACCACGGGTCCCGGGACAGGGGACCTACGAGCAGTACTTC. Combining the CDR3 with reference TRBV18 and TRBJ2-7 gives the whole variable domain NAGVMQNPRHLVRRRGQEARLRCSPMKGHSHVYWYRQLPEEGLKFMVYLQKENIIDESGMPKERFSAEFPKEGPSILRIQQVVRGDSAAYFCASSPRVPGQGTYEQYFGPGTRLTVT.

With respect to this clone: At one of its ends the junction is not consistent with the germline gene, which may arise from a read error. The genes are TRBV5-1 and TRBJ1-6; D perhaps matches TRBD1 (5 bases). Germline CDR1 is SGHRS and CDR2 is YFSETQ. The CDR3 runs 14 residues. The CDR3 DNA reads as TGCGCCAGCAGGTTGGCAGGGATTAATTCACCCCTCCACTTT. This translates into CASRLAGINSPLHF.

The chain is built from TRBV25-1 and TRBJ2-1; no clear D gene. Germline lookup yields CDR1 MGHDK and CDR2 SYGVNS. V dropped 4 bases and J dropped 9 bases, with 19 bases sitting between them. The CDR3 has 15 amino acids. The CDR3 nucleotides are TGTGCCAGCAGTGGAGCTAGGTCTAAATGGAGTGAGCAGTTCTTC. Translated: CASSGARSKWSEQFF.

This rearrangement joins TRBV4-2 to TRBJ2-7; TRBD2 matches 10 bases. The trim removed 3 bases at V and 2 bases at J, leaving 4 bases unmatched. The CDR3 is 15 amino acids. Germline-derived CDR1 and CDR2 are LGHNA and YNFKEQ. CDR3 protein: CASSQATSGAYEQYF. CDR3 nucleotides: TGTGCCAGCAGCCAGGCCACTAGCGGGGCCTACGAGCAGTACTTC.

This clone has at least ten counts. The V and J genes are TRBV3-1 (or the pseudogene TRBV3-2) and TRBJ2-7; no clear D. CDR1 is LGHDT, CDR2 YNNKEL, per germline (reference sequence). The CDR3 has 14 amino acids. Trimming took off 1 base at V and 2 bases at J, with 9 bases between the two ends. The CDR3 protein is CASSQGARTYEQYF. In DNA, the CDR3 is TGTGCCAGCAGCCAAGGTGCCAGGACCTACGAGCAGTACTTC.

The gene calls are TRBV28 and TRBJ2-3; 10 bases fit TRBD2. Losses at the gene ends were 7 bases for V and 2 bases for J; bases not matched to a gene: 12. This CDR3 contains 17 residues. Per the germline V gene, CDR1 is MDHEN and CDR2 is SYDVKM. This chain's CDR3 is CASMGGLAGEYTDTQYF. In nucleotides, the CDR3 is TGTGCCAGCATGGGAGGGCTAGCGGGGGAATACACAGATACGCAGTATTTT.

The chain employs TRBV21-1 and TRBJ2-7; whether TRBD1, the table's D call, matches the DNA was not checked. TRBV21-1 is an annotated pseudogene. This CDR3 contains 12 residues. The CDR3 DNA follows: TGTGCCAGCACCATAGACAACCACGAGCAGTACTTC. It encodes CASTIDNHEQYF.

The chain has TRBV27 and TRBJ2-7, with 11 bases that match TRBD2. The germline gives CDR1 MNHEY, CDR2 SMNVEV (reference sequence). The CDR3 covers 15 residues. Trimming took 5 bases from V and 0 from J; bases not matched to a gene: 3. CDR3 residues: CASSTGTSGSYEQYF. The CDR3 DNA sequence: TGTGCCAGCAGTACCGGGACTAGCGGCTCCTACGAGCAGTACTTC.

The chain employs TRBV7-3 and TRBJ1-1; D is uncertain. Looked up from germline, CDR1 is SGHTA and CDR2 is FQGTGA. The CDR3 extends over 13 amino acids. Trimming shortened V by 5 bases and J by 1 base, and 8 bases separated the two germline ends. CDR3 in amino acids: CASSANKNTEAFF. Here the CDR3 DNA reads TGTGCCAGCAGCGCCAACAAGAACACTGAAGCTTTCTTT. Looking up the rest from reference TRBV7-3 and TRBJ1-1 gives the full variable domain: GAGVSQTPSNKVTEKGKYVELRCDPISGHTALYWYRQSLGQGPEFLIYFQGTGAADDSGLPNDRFFAVRPEGSVSTLKIQRTERGDSAVYLCASSANKNTEAFFGQGTRLTVV.

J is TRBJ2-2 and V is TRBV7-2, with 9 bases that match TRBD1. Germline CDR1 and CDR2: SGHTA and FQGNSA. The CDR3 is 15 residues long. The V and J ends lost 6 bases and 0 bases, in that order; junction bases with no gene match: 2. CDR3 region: CASRGTGTNTGELFF. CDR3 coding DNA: TGTGCCAGCAGGGGGACAGGGACGAACACCGGGGAGCTGTTTTTT.

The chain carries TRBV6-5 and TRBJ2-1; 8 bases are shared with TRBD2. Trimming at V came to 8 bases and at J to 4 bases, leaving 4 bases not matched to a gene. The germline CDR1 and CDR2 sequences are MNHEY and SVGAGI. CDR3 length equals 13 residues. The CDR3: CASGASGYNEQFF. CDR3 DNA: TGTGCCAGCGGGGCTAGCGGGTACAATGAGCAGTTCTTC.

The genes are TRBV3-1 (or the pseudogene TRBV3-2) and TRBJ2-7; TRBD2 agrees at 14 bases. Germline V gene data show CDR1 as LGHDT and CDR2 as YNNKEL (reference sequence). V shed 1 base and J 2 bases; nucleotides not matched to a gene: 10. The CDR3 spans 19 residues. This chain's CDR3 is CASSQGAGTSGRSAYEQYF. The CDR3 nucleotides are TGTGCCAGCAGCCAAGGGGCCGGGACTAGCGGGAGATCGGCCTACGAGCAGTACTTC.

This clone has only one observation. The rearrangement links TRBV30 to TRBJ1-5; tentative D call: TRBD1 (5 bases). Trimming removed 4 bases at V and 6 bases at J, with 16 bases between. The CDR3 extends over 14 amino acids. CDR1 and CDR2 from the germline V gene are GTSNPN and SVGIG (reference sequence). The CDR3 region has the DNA TGTGCCTGGACAATAGGGCAGGGAAGTCAGCCCCAGCATTTT. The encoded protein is CAWTIGQGSQPQHF.

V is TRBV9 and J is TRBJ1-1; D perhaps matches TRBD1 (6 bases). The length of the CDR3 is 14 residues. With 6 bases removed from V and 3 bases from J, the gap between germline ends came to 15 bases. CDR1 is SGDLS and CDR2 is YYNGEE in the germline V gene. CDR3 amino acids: CASNGGAADTEAFF. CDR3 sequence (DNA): TGTGCCAGCAACGGGGGGGCGGCGGACACTGAAGCTTTCTTT.

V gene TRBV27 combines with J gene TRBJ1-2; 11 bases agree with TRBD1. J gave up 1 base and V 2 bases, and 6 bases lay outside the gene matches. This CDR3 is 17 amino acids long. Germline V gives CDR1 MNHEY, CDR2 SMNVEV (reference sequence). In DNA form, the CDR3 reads TGTGCCAGCAGTTTAATAGGACAGGGGGCTATTAACTATGGCTACACCTTC. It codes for CASSLIGQGAINYGYTF.

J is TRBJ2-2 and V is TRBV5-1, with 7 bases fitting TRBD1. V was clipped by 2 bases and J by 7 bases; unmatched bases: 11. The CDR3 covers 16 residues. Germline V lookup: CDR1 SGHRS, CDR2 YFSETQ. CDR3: CASSFDRQGESGELFF. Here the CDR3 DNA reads TGCGCCAGCAGCTTCGATCGGCAGGGGGAGAGCGGGGAGCTGTTTTTT.

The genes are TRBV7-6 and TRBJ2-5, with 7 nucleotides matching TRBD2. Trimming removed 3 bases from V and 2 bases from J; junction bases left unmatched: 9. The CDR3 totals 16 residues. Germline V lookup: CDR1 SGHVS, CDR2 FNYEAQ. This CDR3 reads CASSFAGASGQETQYF. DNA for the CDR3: TGTGCCAGCAGCTTCGCCGGGGCTAGCGGTCAAGAGACCCAGTACTTC.

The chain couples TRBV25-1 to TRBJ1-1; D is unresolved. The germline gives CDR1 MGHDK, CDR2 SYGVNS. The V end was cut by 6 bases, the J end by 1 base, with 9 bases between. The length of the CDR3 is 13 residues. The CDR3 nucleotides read TGTGCCAGCAGAATACACCCGAACACTGAAGCTTTCTTT. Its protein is CASRIHPNTEAFF.

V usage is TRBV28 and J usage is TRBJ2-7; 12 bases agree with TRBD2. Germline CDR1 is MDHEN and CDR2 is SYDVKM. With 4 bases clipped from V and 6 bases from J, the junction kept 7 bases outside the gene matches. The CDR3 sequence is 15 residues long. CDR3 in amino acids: CASSSLAGGLGEQYF. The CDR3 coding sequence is TGTGCCAGCAGTTCACTAGCGGGAGGTTTGGGCGAGCAGTACTTC.

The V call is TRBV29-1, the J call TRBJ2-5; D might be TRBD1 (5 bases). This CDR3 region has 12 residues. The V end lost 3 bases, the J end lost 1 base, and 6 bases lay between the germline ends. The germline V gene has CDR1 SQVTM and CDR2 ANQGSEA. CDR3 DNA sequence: TGCAGCGTTGACAGGGCCCAAGAGACCCAGTACTTC. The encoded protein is CSVDRAQETQYF.

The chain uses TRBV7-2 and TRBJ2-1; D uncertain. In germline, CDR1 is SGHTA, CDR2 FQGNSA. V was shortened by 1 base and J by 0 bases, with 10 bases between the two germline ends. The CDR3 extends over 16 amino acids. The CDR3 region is CASSLVAASSYNEQFF. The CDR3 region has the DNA TGTGCCAGCAGCTTAGTTGCGGCTAGCTCCTACAATGAGCAGTTCTTC.

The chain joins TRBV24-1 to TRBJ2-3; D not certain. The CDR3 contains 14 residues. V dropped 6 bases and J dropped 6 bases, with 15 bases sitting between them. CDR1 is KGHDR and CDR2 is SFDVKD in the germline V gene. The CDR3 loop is CATSLDTPRDTQYF. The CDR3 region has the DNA TGTGCCACCAGTCTCGACACCCCCAGGGATACGCAGTATTTT.

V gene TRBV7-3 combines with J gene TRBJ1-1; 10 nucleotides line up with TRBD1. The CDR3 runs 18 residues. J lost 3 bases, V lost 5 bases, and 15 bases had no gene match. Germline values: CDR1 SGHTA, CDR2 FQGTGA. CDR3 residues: CASSPKGPGTGVYTEAFF. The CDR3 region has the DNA TGTGCCAGCAGCCCAAAGGGACCCGGGACAGGGGTTTACACTGAAGCTTTCTTT.